Each of the 32 T cell receptor beta chains below was sequenced from the same sample in a study of blood T cells in healthy people across ages. PCR was performed a second time for roughly 6 to 12 cycles using a sample-barcoded 5' primer and a J-beta primer mix. MiXCR was run by TCRdb on the 5' RACE reads, yielding one entry per CDR3 protein. The sample holds some 1.6 million distinct CDR3 sequences, 30% to 40% seen once. Source material: blood. The source is a woman in her thirties in good health.

V and J are TRBV7-9 and TRBJ1-6, with D possibly TRBD1 on 6 matching bases. Germline CDR1 is SEHNR and CDR2 is FQNEAQ (reference sequence). This CDR3 is 17 amino acids long. V lost 4 bases and J lost 0, with 13 bases in between. CDR3 region: CASSSDSRSSYNSPLHF. The CDR3 coding sequence is TGTGCCAGCAGCTCGGACAGCCGAAGCTCCTATAATTCACCCCTCCACTTT.

In this sample, this clonotype turned up a few times. V is TRBV7-2 and J is TRBJ2-1, with TRBD2 matching over 12 bases. The CDR3 loop spans 13 amino acids. J lost 10 bases, V lost 5 bases, and 3 bases had no gene match. Germline V CDR1 and CDR2: SGHTA, FQGNSA. The CDR3 DNA follows: TGTGCCAGCAGCGGAGGACTAGCGGGGGAGCAGTTCTTC. Encoded protein: CASSGGLAGEQFF.

The chain is built from TRBV4-1 and TRBJ2-7, with D perhaps given as TRBD1 or TRBD2 (6 bases each). Germline lookup yields CDR1 MGHRA and CDR2 YSYEKL. Trimming shortened V by 4 bases and J by 3 bases, and 16 bases separated the two germline ends. CDR3 length equals 15 residues. Here the CDR3 reads CASSRGVRGDYEQYF. The CDR3 nucleotides are TGCGCCAGCAGCCGAGGGGTTAGGGGGGACTACGAGCAGTACTTC.

About this clonotype: A much larger clone sits a single nucleotide away, making a read error possible. The CDR3 bases are TGCGCCAGCAACTTGGGGGGACTAGCGGACAATGAGCAGTTCTTC. As protein: CASNLGGLADNEQFF. The chain has TRBV5-1 and TRBJ2-1, with 11 bases fitting TRBD2. The CDR3 contains 15 residues. Germline V lookup: CDR1 SGHRS, CDR2 YFSETQ.

The chain employs TRBV28 and TRBJ2-7, with 9 bases identical to TRBD1. This CDR3 is built from 16 residues. Per the germline V gene, CDR1 is MDHEN and CDR2 is SYDVKM. V gave up 3 bases and J gave up 3 bases; unmatched junction bases: 9. The DNA of the CDR3 is TGTGCCAGCAGTTTCTTGGGACAGGGCCGCGACTACGAGCAGTACTTC. This sequence encodes CASSFLGQGRDYEQYF.

A remark on this clonotype: One end of the junction does not line up with germline, which may come from a read error. The DNA for the CDR3 is TGTGCCGGCAGTGATGGGCAGGATTACAATGAGCAGTTCTTC. Protein sequence: CAGSDGQDYNEQFF. The V and J genes are TRBV12-3 or TRBV12-4 and TRBJ2-1; no definite D call. The CDR3 loop spans 14 amino acids.

J is TRBJ2-5 and V is TRBV2; TRBD1 matches at 11 bases. CDR3 length: 14 residues. V gave up 6 bases and J gave up 11 bases; unmatched junction bases: 11. Germline values: CDR1 SNHLY, CDR2 FYNNEI. DNA for the CDR3: TGTGCCAGCAGGGCCGGGACAGGGGGGTTTCAGCAGTACTTC. It specifies CASRAGTGGFQQYF.

This sequence joins TRBV6-5 and TRBJ2-7, with D uncertain. CDR1 and CDR2 (germline): MNHEY, SVGAGI. CDR3 size: 15 residues. V shed 6 bases and J shed 2 bases, with 17 bases lying between them. The CDR3 reads CASSPSHGQTYEQYF. The CDR3 DNA is TGTGCCAGCAGCCCGAGTCATGGCCAAACCTACGAGCAGTACTTC.

CDR3: CASSPGQGSDNEQFF. CDR3 coding DNA: TGTGCCAGCAGTCCTGGACAGGGGAGCGACAATGAGCAGTTCTTC. The chain has TRBV12-3 or TRBV12-4 and TRBJ2-1, with 9 bases aligning to TRBD1. V was clipped by 5 bases and J by 5 bases; unmatched bases: 7. CDR3 length: 15 amino acids.

This chain uses TRBV18 with TRBJ1-2; the match to TRBD1 covers 8 bases. The germline gives CDR1 KGHSH, CDR2 LQKENI. V was clipped by 6 bases and J by 8 bases; unmatched bases: 8. The CDR3 contains 13 residues. CDR3: CASSPQQGGGYTF. CDR3 DNA sequence: TGTGCCAGCTCTCCCCAACAGGGGGGCGGCTACACCTTC.

This clonotype was observed at least ten times. The chain has TRBV28 and TRBJ2-4; no firm D call. Trimming shortened V by 3 bases and J by 10 bases, and 10 bases separated the two germline ends. Germline loops: CDR1 MDHEN, CDR2 SYDVKM. This CDR3 is built from 12 residues. Here the CDR3 reads CASSLAPGIQYF. As DNA, the CDR3 is TGTGCCAGCAGTTTGGCTCCCGGGATTCAGTACTTC.

This rearrangement joins TRBV5-5 to TRBJ2-1; 8 bases fit TRBD1. There are 15 residues in the CDR3. Germline V gene sequence: CDR1 SGHKS, CDR2 YYEKEE (reference sequence). The trim removed 4 bases at V and 2 bases at J, leaving 5 bases unmatched. DNA of the CDR3: TGTGCCAGCAGCCACGAGGGACAGGCCTACAATGAGCAGTTCTTC. It is translated as CASSHEGQAYNEQFF. The full variable domain, rest sourced from reference TRBV5-5 and TRBJ2-1, is DAGVTQSPTHLIKTRGQQVTLRCSPISGHKSVSWYQQVLGQGPQFIFQYYEKEERGRGNFPDRFSARQFPNYSSELNVNALLLGDSALYLCASSHEGQAYNEQFFGPGTRLTVL.

This chain connects TRBV28 to TRBJ1-2; tentative D call: TRBD1 (6 bases). CDR3 length equals 15 residues. Germline V lookup: CDR1 MDHEN, CDR2 SYDVKM. Trimming pared 4 bases from V and 9 bases from J, leaving 21 bases between. In nucleotides, the CDR3 is TGTGCCAGCAGTTCTAATGACAGGCGATTCCTTAGCTACACCTTC. This gives the protein CASSSNDRRFLSYTF.

This clonotype occurred a few times. The chain uses TRBV27 and TRBJ2-7; D may be TRBD1 (5 bases). Trimming left V 5 bases short and J 4 bases short, with 12 bases between. Germline V gene data show CDR1 as MNHEY and CDR2 as SMNVEV (reference sequence). The CDR3 spans 13 residues. CDR3 amino acids: CASSVQEKYEQYF. The CDR3 DNA reads TGTGCCAGCAGTGTACAGGAGAAATACGAGCAGTACTTC.

The chain joins TRBV6-5 to TRBJ1-2; 8 bases fit TRBD1. The CDR3 contains 14 residues. Germline values: CDR1 MNHEY, CDR2 SVGAGI. After removal of 0 bases from V and 7 bases from J, the junction contained 4 bases not matched to a gene. The CDR3 reads CASSYSRDRTGYTF. The CDR3 bases are TGTGCCAGCAGTTACTCGAGGGACAGGACTGGCTACACCTTC.

The DNA of the CDR3 is TGCGCCAGCAGCTTGGCCGGGGGACAGGGGGTTGTTGAGACCCAGTACTTC. Protein product: CASSLAGGQGVVETQYF. The chain links TRBV5-1 to TRBJ2-5; 11 bases agree with TRBD1. The CDR3 covers 17 residues. Germline CDR1 is SGHRS and CDR2 is YFSETQ. The junction had 9 bases not matched to a gene; V was cut back by 0 bases and J by 5 bases.

The rearrangement uses TRBV27 and TRBJ2-5; tentatively, D is TRBD1 or TRBD2 (7 bases each). The CDR3 spans 14 residues. The germline V and J ends were trimmed by 3 bases and 6 bases, with 14 bases remaining between them. Germline CDR1 is MNHEY and CDR2 is SMNVEV (reference sequence). The CDR3 spells CASSFQGGQKTQYF. CDR3 in DNA: TGTGCCAGCAGTTTCCAGGGGGGGCAAAAGACCCAGTACTTC.

The chain employs TRBV5-1 and TRBJ2-2, with D uncertain. Germline values: CDR1 SGHRS, CDR2 YFSETQ. Trimming removed 4 bases from V and 4 bases from J, with 8 bases in between. The CDR3 is 13 residues long. CDR3: CASSVYLTGELFF. CDR3 bases: TGCGCCAGCAGCGTCTACCTCACCGGGGAGCTGTTTTTT.

CDR3 sequence reads: CASSFLDRGEQFF. CDR3 nucleotides: TGTGCCAGCAGTTTCCTAGACAGGGGTGAGCAGTTCTTC. J is TRBJ2-1 and V is TRBV28; 8 bases align to TRBD1. Germline CDR1 is MDHEN and CDR2 is SYDVKM. J lost 9 bases, V lost 3 bases, and 4 bases had no gene match. The CDR3 totals 13 residues.

This clonotype has only a few counts. CDR3 in DNA: TGCAGTGCCGTGATATGGGCCAACGTCCTGACTTTC. The encoded protein is CSAVIWANVLTF. The chain joins TRBV20-1 to TRBJ2-6; D is uncertain. Germline CDR1 is DFQATT and CDR2 is SNEGSKA (reference sequence). V lost 6 bases and J 5 bases, leaving 8 bases between the germline ends. The CDR3 spans 12 residues.

The gene calls are TRBV14 and TRBJ2-5; no clear D gene. Trimming cost V 0 bases and J 5 bases, with 16 bases left between them. The CDR3 extends over 16 amino acids. The germline gives CDR1 SGHDN, CDR2 FVKESK. The CDR3 bases are TGTGCCAGCAGCCAAGAATTCCTAGAAGGGAAGGAGACCCAGTACTTC. Translating it yields CASSQEFLEGKETQYF. Looking up the rest from reference TRBV14 and TRBJ2-5 gives the full variable domain: EAGVTQFPSHSVIEKGQTVTLRCDPISGHDNLYWYRRVMGKEIKFLLHFVKESKQDESGMPNNRFLAERTGGTYSTLKVQPAELEDSGVYFCASSQEFLEGKETQYFGPGTRLLVL.

The V call is TRBV12-5, the J call TRBJ1-1; no definite D call. Germline V gives CDR1 LGHNT, CDR2 FRNRAP. V lost 7 bases to trimming and J lost 1 base, with 10 bases between them. This CDR3 has 13 amino acids. The CDR3 coding sequence is TGTGCTAGTGCTCCAAGTAAGAACACTGAAGCTTTCTTT. It specifies CASAPSKNTEAFF.

This clonotype was seen a handful of times. V usage is TRBV25-1 and J usage is TRBJ1-6, with 8 bases matching TRBD1. Per the germline V gene, CDR1 is MGHDK and CDR2 is SYGVNS. V shed 11 bases, J shed 5 bases, and the junction held 5 bases outside the gene matches. CDR3 length: 13 amino acids. The CDR3 region is CAYKTGDNSPLHF. In nucleotides, the CDR3 is TGTGCCTACAAGACAGGGGATAATTCACCCCTCCACTTT.

V and J are TRBV4-2 and TRBJ2-1; a possible D gene is TRBD1 (6 bases). The germline V and J ends were trimmed by 0 bases and 13 bases, with 22 bases remaining between them. There are 16 residues in the CDR3. From germline, CDR1 is LGHNA and CDR2 YNFKEQ. The DNA for the CDR3 is TGTGCCAGCAGCCAAGAGAGGTTGGGCGAGGGGGAGACCCAGTTCTTC. Its translation is CASSQERLGEGETQFF.

This clonotype came up many times. The chain is built from TRBV5-8 and TRBJ2-1; D is possibly TRBD1 or TRBD2 (5 bases each). Germline assignment: CDR1 SGHTS and CDR2 YDEGEE. The V end lost 0 bases, the J end lost 7 bases, and 17 bases lay between the germline ends. The CDR3 sequence is 16 residues long. The CDR3 region is CASSLDVGTPGNEQFF. CDR3 in DNA: TGTGCCAGCAGCTTGGATGTAGGGACGCCCGGGAATGAGCAGTTCTTC.

The J gene is TRBJ2-1, the V gene TRBV6-5, with unresolved D. Germline CDR1 MNHEY, CDR2 SVGAGI. CDR3 size: 13 residues. The V end lost 5 bases, the J end lost 9 bases, and 14 bases lay between the germline ends. This CDR3 is CASSPPYLGEQFF. The CDR3 DNA reads TGTGCCAGCAGTCCGCCATACCTGGGTGAGCAGTTCTTC.

This chain connects TRBV5-1 to TRBJ2-7, with D possibly TRBD1 on 6 matching bases. The V end lost 3 bases, the J end lost 7 bases, and 17 bases lay between the germline ends. Germline V gene lookup returns CDR1 SGHRS and CDR2 YFSETQ. The CDR3 consists of 14 residues. The CDR3 DNA sequence: TGCGCCAGCAGCTCCATTGGTGGGGGCCGGGAGCAGTACTTC. It codes for CASSSIGGGREQYF.

This clonotype turned up a few times. The chain's CDR3 is CASSGAKNEQFF. In DNA form, the CDR3 reads TGTGCCAGCAGTGGTGCTAAAAATGAGCAGTTCTTC. The genes are TRBV6-1 and TRBJ2-1; D gene ambiguous. This CDR3 comprises 12 residues. With 4 bases removed from V and 7 bases from J, the gap between germline ends came to 8 bases. Per germline, CDR1 MNHNS and CDR2 SASEGT.

This chain uses TRBV5-6 with TRBJ2-7, with TRBD1 matching over 7 bases. V shed 4 bases and J 2 bases; nucleotides not matched to a gene: 12. The germline V gene encodes CDR1 SGHDT and CDR2 YYEEEE. This CDR3 spans 16 amino acids. The CDR3 nucleotides read TGTGCCAGCAGCCTTTTGACAGGGAGAGGCGCCTACGAGCAGTACTTC. It encodes CASSLLTGRGAYEQYF. The entire variable domain, with the rest obtained from reference TRBV5-6 and TRBJ2-7, is as follows: DAGVTQSPTHLIKTRGQQVTLRCSPKSGHDTVSWYQQALGQGPQFIFQYYEEEERQRGNFPDRFSGHQFPNYSSELNVNALLLGDSALYLCASSLLTGRGAYEQYFGPGTRLTVT.

The genes are TRBV30 and TRBJ1-1; D is unresolved. Germline V lookup: CDR1 GTSNPN, CDR2 SVGIG (reference sequence). The CDR3 spans 13 residues. The V end was cut by 0 bases, the J end by 1 base, with 6 bases between. The CDR3 DNA sequence: TGTGCCTGGAGTGTACGTCCGAACACTGAAGCTTTCTTT. Translated: CAWSVRPNTEAFF.

This clonotype has a handful of counts. V and J are TRBV12-5 and TRBJ1-2; the match to TRBD1 covers 9 bases. The germline gives CDR1 LGHNT, CDR2 FRNRAP. The CDR3 is made up of 15 amino acids. Losses at the gene ends were 6 bases for V and 4 bases for J; bases not matched to a gene: 9. This CDR3 is CASGDNRGRGYGYTF. CDR3 nucleotides: TGTGCTAGTGGGGATAACAGGGGGCGAGGCTATGGCTACACCTTC.

The V call is TRBV6-2 or TRBV6-3, the J call TRBJ2-7; D is unresolved. The germline V and J ends were trimmed by 5 bases and 0 bases, with 11 bases remaining between them. This CDR3 comprises 14 residues. From germline, CDR1 is MNHEY and CDR2 SVGEGT. Here the CDR3 reads CASSGSDSSYEQYF. CDR3 nucleotides: TGTGCCAGCAGTGGGTCGGATAGCTCCTACGAGCAGTACTTC.